The 8 T cell receptor beta chains in this list originate from one sample, sequenced in a study of control samples from healthy donors and cancer patients. The table came from immunoSEQ multiplex PCR; TCRdb's copy has only in-frame clones and leaves some out. The table lists 200,000 to 250,000 clones, just under 95% of them singletons. Sample: blood. These receptors originate from a man in his fifties in good health.

The J gene is TRBJ1-1, the V gene TRBV10-3; 7 bases are a match to TRBD1. CDR1 is ENHRY, CDR2 SYGVKD, per germline. With 2 bases clipped from V and 8 bases from J, the junction kept 8 bases outside the gene matches. This CDR3 is 14 amino acids long. The CDR3 nucleotides read TGTGCCATCAGTGAGGGCAGGGGGGCCTCGGAAGCTTTCTTT. It specifies CAISEGRGASEAFF.

This clone was counted a few times. The chain combines TRBV5-1 with TRBJ1-1; D possibly corresponds to TRBD1 (5 bases). In germline, CDR1 is SGHRS, CDR2 YFSETQ. Trimming pared 4 bases from V and 1 base from J, leaving 8 bases between. This CDR3 comprises 13 residues. In DNA form, the CDR3 reads TGCGCCAGCAGCACCGGGGGGAACACTGAAGCTTTCTTT. Protein product: CASSTGGNTEAFF.

V gene TRBV2 combines with J gene TRBJ2-3; tentatively, D is TRBD1 (5 bases). This CDR3 is 14 amino acids long. CDR1 SNHLY and CDR2 FYNNEI come from the germline V gene. The germline V and J ends were trimmed by 6 bases and 0 bases, with 10 bases remaining between them. The CDR3 sequence is CASREQGSTDTQYF. For the CDR3, the DNA is TGTGCCAGCAGGGAGCAGGGTAGCACAGATACGCAGTATTTT.

The chain is built from TRBV9 and TRBJ1-1; 8 bases match TRBD1. Trimming cost V 2 bases and J 0 bases; bases outside gene matches: 3. The CDR3 runs 15 residues. Germline CDR1 is SGDLS and CDR2 is YYNGEE. The DNA for the CDR3 is TGTGCCAGCAGCGTCCAGGGGGCGGTGAACACTGAAGCTTTCTTT. It specifies CASSVQGAVNTEAFF.

V usage is TRBV2 and J usage is TRBJ2-3; D is undetermined. Germline-derived CDR1 and CDR2 are SNHLY and FYNNEI. V was trimmed by 7 bases and J by 2 bases, leaving 13 bases between them. The CDR3 runs 14 residues. The CDR3 nucleotides are TGTGCCAGCAAGAAAACAGACCACACAGATACGCAGTATTTT. Protein sequence: CASKKTDHTDTQYF.

J is TRBJ2-5 and V is TRBV5-1; 12 bases are a match to TRBD1. The CDR3 has 15 residues. Losses at the gene ends were 4 bases for V and 3 bases for J; bases not matched to a gene: 4. The germline CDR1 and CDR2 sequences are SGHRS and YFSETQ. The CDR3 DNA reads as TGCGCCAGCAGCGTGGGACAGGGGGCAGAAGAGACCCAGTACTTC. Translation: CASSVGQGAEETQYF. Looking up the rest from reference TRBV5-1 and TRBJ2-5 gives the full variable domain: KAGVTQTPRYLIKTRGQQVTLSCSPISGHRSVSWYQQTPGQGLQFLFEYFSETQRNKGNFPGRFSGRQFSNSRSEMNVSTLELGDSALYLCASSVGQGAEETQYFGPGTRLLVL.

This chain joins TRBV7-3 and TRBJ1-1; D is ambiguous. The CDR3 has 13 residues. Germline-derived CDR1 and CDR2 are SGHTA and FQGTGA. Trimming took off 2 bases at V and 0 bases at J, with 4 bases between the two ends. The CDR3 loop reads CASSLFMNTEAFF. The CDR3 bases are TGTGCCAGCAGCTTATTCATGAACACTGAAGCTTTCTTT.

The chain employs TRBV30 and TRBJ2-3; D perhaps matches TRBD1 (6 bases). The CDR3 is 13 residues long. Germline CDR1 GTSNPN, CDR2 SVGIG (reference sequence). V lost 2 bases and J 2 bases, leaving 8 bases between the germline ends. CDR3 DNA: TGTGCCTGGAGTAGACAGGACACAGATACGCAGTATTTT. Its protein product is CAWSRQDTDTQYF.